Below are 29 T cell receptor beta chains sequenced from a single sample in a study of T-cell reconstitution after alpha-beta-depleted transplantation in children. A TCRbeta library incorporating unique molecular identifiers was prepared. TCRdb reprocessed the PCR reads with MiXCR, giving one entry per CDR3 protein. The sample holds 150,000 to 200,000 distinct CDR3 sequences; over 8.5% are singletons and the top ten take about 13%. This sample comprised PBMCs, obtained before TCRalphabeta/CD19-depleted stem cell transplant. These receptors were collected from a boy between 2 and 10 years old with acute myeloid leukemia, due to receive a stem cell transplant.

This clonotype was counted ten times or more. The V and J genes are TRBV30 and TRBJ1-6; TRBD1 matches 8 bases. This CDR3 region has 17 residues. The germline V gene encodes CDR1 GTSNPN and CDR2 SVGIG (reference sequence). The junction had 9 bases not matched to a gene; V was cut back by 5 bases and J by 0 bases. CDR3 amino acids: CAWSTGTGFSYNSPLHF. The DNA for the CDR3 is TGTGCCTGGTCGACCGGGACAGGTTTCTCCTATAATTCACCCCTCCACTTT.

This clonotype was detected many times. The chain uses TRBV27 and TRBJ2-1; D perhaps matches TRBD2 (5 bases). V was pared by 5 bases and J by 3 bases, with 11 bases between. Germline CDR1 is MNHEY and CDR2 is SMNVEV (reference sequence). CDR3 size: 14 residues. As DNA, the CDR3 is TGTGCCAGCAGTGTGAGGGTGGGCTACAATGAGCAGTTCTTC. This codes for CASSVRVGYNEQFF.

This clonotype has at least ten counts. CDR3 loop: CASSESNWGAAEAFF. The CDR3 DNA sequence: TGCGCCAGCAGTGAGTCGAATTGGGGGGCCGCTGAAGCTTTCTTT. The chain couples TRBV10-2 to TRBJ1-1, with D possibly matching TRBD1 (6 bases). Germline assignment: CDR1 WSHSY and CDR2 SAAADI. CDR3 length: 15 amino acids. Trimming took off 0 bases at V and 6 bases at J, with 14 bases between the two ends.

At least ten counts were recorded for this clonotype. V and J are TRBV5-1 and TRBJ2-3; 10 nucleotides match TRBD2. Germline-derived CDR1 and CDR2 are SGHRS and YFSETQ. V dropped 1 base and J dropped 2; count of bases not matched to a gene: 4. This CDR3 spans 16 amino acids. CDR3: CASSLLLAGATDTQYF. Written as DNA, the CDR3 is TGCGCCAGCAGCTTGTTGCTAGCGGGGGCCACAGATACGCAGTATTTT.

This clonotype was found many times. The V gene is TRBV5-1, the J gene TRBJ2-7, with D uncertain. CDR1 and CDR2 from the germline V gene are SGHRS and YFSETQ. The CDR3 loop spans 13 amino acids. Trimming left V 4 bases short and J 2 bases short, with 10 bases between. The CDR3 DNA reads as TGCGCCAGCAGCCCCCGAGGAGCCTACGAGCAGTACTTC. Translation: CASSPRGAYEQYF.

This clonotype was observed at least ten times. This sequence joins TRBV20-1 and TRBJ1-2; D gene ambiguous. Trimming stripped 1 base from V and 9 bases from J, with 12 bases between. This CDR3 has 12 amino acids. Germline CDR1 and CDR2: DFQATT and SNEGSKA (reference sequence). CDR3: CSARADFTSYTF. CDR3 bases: TGCAGTGCTAGAGCCGACTTTACAAGCTACACCTTC.

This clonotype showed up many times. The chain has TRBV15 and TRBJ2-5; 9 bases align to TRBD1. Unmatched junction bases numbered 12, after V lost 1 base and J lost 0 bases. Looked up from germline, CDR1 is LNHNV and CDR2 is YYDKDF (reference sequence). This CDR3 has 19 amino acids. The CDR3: CATSRARRKTGGYQETQYF. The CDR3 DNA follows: TGTGCCACCAGCAGAGCCCGCCGGAAGACAGGGGGTTACCAAGAGACCCAGTACTTC.

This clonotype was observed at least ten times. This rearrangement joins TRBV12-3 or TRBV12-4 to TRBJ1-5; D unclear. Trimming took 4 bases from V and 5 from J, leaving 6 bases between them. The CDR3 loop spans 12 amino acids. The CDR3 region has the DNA TGTGCCAGCAGTTACAGTGATCAGCCCCAGCATTTT. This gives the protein CASSYSDQPQHF.

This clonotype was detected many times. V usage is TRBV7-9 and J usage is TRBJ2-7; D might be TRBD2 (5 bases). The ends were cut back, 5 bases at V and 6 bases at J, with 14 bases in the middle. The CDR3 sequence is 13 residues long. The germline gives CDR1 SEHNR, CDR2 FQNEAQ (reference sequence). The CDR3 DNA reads TGTGCCAGCAGCCTAGGTGGACTGGGCGAGCAGTACTTC. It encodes CASSLGGLGEQYF.

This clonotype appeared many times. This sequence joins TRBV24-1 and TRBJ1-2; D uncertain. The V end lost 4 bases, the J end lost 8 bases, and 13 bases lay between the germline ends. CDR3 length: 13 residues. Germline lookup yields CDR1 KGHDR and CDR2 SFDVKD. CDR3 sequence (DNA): TGTGCCACCAGTGAGGGTGCGAGCTGGGGCTACACCTTC. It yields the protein CATSEGASWGYTF.

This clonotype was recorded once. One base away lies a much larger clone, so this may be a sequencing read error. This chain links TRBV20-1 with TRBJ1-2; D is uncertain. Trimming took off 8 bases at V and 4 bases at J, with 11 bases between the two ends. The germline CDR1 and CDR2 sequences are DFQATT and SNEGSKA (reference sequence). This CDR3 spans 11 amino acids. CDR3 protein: CSSPPSYGYTF. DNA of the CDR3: TGCAGTTCTCCGCCCAGCTATGGCTACACCTTC.

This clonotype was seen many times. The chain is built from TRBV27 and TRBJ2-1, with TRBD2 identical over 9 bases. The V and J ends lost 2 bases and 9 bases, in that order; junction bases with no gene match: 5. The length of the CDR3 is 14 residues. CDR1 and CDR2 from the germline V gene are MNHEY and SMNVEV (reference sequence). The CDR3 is CASSLRISGGEQFF. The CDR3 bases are TGTGCCAGCAGTTTAAGGATTAGCGGGGGTGAGCAGTTCTTC.

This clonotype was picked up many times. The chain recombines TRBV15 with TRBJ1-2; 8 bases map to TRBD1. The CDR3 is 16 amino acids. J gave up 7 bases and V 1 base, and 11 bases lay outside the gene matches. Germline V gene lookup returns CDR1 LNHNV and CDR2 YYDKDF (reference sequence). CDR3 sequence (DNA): TGTGCCACCAGCAGAGGACAGGGGAAGGCCCCTGGTGGCTACACCTTC. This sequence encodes CATSRGQGKAPGGYTF.

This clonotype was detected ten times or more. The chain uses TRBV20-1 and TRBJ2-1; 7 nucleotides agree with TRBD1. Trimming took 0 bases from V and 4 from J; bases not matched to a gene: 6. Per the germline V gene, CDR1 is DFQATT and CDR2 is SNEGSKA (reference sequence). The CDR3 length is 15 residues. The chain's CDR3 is CSARDSGQPYNEQFF. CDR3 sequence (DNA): TGCAGTGCTAGAGACTCGGGACAGCCATACAATGAGCAGTTCTTC.

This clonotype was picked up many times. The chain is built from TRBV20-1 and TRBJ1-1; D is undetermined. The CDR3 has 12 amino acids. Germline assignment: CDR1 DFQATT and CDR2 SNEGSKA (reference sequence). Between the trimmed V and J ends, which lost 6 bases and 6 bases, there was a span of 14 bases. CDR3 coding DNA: TGCAGTGCCGACCGACCGGGTTCTGAAGCTTTCTTT. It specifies CSADRPGSEAFF.

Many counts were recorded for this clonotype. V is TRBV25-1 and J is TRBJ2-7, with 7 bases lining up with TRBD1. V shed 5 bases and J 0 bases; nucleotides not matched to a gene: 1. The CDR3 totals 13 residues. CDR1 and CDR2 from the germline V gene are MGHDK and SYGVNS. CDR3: CASSNRGSYEQYF. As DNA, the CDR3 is TGTGCCAGCAGTAACAGGGGCTCCTACGAGCAGTACTTC.

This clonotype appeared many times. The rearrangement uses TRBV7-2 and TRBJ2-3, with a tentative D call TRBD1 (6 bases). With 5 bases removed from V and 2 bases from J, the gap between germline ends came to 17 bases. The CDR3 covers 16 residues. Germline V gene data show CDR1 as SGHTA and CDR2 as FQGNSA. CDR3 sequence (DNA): TGTGCCAGCAGCCCTACCCAGGGGCAGGACACAGATACGCAGTATTTT. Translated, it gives CASSPTQGQDTDTQYF. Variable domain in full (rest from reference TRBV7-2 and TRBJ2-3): GAGVSQSPSNKVTEKGKDVELRCDPISGHTALYWYRQSLGQGLEFLIYFQGNSAPDKSGLPSDRFSAERTGGSVSTLTIQRTQQEDSAVYLCASSPTQGQDTDTQYFGPGTRLTVL.

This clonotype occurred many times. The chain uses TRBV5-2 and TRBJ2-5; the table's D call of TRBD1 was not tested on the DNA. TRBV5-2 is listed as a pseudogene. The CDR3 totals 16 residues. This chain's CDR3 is CARGPGLTTNQETQYF. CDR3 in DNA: TGTGCCAGGGGCCCCGGGCTGACGACCAACCAAGAGACCCAGTACTTC.

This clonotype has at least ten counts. CDR3 sequence reads: CASTPPGSYPGELFF. CDR3 in DNA: TGCGCCAGCACACCTCCCGGGAGCTACCCCGGGGAGCTGTTTTTT. The rearrangement joins TRBV5-1 to TRBJ2-2; a possible D gene is TRBD2 (6 bases). CDR1 and CDR2 from the germline V gene are SGHRS and YFSETQ. This CDR3 region has 15 residues. Trimming removed 6 bases at V and 6 bases at J, with 18 bases between.

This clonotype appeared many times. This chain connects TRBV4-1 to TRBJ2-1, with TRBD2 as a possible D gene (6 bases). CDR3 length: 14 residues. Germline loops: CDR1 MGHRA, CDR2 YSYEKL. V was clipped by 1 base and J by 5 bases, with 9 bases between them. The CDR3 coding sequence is TGCGCCAGCAGCCAAGTAAGACTAGACAATGAGCAGTTCTTC. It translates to CASSQVRLDNEQFF.

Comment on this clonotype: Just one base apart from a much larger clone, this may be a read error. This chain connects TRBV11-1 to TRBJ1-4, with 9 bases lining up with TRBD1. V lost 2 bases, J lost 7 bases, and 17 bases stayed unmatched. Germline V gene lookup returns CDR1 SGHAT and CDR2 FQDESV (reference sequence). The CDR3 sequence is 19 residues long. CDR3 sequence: CASSLPEKKTGGSGEKLFF. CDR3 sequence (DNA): TGTGCCAGCAGCTTACCAGAAAAAAAAACAGGGGGCTCAGGTGAAAAACTGTTTTTT.

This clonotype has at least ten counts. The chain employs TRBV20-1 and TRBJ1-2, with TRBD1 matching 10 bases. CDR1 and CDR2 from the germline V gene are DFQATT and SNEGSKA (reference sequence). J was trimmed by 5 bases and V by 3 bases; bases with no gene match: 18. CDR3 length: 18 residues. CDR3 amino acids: CSARNSRDRGTTIYGYTF. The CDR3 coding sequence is TGCAGTGCTAGGAACTCCCGGGACAGGGGCACGACGATATATGGCTACACCTTC.

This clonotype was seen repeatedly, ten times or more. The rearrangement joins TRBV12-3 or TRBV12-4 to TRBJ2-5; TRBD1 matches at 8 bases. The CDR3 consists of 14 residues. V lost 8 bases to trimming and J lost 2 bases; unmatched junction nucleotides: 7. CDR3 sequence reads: CASGKGQAQETQYF. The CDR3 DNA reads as TGTGCCAGCGGCAAGGGACAGGCTCAAGAGACCCAGTACTTC.

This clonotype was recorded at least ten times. The DNA for the CDR3 is TGTGCCAGCACGCTACAGGGGGCGCTTGAGAATTCACCCCTCCACTTT. Residues: CASTLQGALENSPLHF. This chain links TRBV5-5 with TRBJ1-6, with 9 positions matching TRBD1. Germline V gene data show CDR1 as SGHKS and CDR2 as YYEKEE (reference sequence). The CDR3 covers 16 residues. The V segment lost 6 bases and the J segment 7 bases; nucleotides outside the gene matches: 11.

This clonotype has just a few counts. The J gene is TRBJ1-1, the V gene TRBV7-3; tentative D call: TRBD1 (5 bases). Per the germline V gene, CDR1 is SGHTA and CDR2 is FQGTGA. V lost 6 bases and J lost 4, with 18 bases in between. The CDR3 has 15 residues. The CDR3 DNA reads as TGTGCCAGCAGTCGTTCTGGGGGGGTGGGCACTGAAGCTTTCTTT. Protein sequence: CASSRSGGVGTEAFF.

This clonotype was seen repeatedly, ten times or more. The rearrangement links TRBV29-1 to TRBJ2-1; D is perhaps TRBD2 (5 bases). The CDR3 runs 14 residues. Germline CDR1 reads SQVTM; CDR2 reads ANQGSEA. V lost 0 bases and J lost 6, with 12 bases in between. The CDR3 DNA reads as TGCAGCGTTGAAGAACCCAGCGGTAGCAATGAGCAGTTCTTC. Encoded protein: CSVEEPSGSNEQFF.

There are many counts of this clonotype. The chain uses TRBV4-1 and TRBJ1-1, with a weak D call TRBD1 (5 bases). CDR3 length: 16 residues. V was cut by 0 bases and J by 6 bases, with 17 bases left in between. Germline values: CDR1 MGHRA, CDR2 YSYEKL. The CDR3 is CASSQDPGTPKAEAFF. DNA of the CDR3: TGCGCCAGCAGCCAAGACCCCGGGACCCCGAAGGCTGAAGCTTTCTTT.

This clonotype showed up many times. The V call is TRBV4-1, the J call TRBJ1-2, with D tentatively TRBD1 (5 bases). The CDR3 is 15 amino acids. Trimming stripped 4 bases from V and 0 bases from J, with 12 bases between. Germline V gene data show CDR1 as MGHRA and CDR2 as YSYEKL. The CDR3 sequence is CASSPRGSSNYGYTF. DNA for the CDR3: TGCGCCAGCAGCCCTAGGGGCAGTTCTAACTATGGCTACACCTTC.

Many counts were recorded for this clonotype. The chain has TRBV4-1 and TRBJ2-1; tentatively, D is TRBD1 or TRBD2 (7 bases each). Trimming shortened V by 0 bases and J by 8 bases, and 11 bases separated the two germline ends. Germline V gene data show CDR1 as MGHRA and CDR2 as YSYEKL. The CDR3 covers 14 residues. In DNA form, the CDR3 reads TGCGCCAGCAGCCAAGATCAGGGGGGGGATGAGCAGTTCTTC. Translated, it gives CASSQDQGGDEQFF.